A selection of T cell receptor beta chains follows, all from one sample in a study of Tregs in tolerant kidney transplant recipients. Method: immunoSEQ multiplex PCR; TCRdb's copy keeps in-frame clones and lacks some. The sample shows about 60,000 clones, 80% to 95% of them seen only once. This specimen consisted of CD8+ T cells from blood, obtained before the transplant. The receptors stem from a human donor who received a combined kidney and bone marrow transplant. Each CDR3 is given with its conserved first and last residue. Fields, in order: D gene, clone size, J gene, CDR3 length, V gene, CDR3 protein, CDR3 DNA. D genes are given only for firm matches. Rows give clone size only sometimes, using once, few, many, or a class for an expanded clone.

- - TRBJ2-5 13 TRBV19 CASSIDLEETQYF TGTGCCAGTAGTATAGATTTGGAGGAGACCCAGTACTTC
- - TRBJ2-7 15 TRBV7-9 CASSFITKHNYEQYF TGTGCCAGCAGCTTTATTACCAAACATAACTACGAGCAGTACTTC
TRBD1 - TRBJ2-7 16 TRBV7-3 CASSLIAGRGKNEQYF TGTGCCAGCAGCTTAATTGCCGGCAGGGGGAAAAACGAGCAGTACTTC
TRBD1 - TRBJ1-6 14 TRBV5-4 CASSPTGGNSPLHF TGTGCCAGCAGCCCGACAGGGGGTAATTCACCCCTCCACTTT
- - TRBJ2-3 15 TRBV11-2 CASSLVPGGTDTQYF TGTGCCAGCAGCTTAGTACCGGGGGGCACAGATACGCAGTATTTT
- - TRBJ2-7 13 TRBV6-5 CASSLLGSYEQYF TGTGCCAGCAGCTTACTAGGGTCCTACGAGCAGTACTTC
- - TRBJ2-1 15 TRBV4-3 CASSATRGSYNEQFF TGCGCCAGCTCGGCCACTAGAGGGTCCTACAATGAGCAGTTCTTC
TRBD2 - TRBJ2-1 17 TRBV9 CASSSSTSATSYNEQFF TGTGCCAGCAGCTCTTCGACTAGCGCCACCTCCTACAATGAGCAGTTCTTC
TRBD1 - TRBJ2-1 16 TRBV9 CASSVAGQSSYNEQFF TGTGCCAGCAGCGTAGCGGGACAGAGCTCCTACAATGAGCAGTTCTTC
TRBD2 - TRBJ2-5 17 TRBV7-9 CASSSTSGGAGSETQYF TGTGCCAGCAGTTCGACTAGCGGGGGGGCCGGATCGGAGACCCAGTACTTC
- - TRBJ2-7 13 TRBV7-9 CASRDSGDHEQYF TGTGCCAGCAGGGATTCGGGGGACCACGAGCAGTACTTC
- - TRBJ2-7 14 TRBV7-9 CASSLDGGVNEQYF TGTGCCAGCAGCTTAGACGGCGGGGTCAATGAGCAGTACTTC
TRBD1 - TRBJ1-4 15 TRBV5-1 CASSLGTGGSEKLFF TGCGCCAGCAGCTTGGGTACAGGGGGCAGTGAAAAACTGTTTTTT
- few TRBJ2-3 14 TRBV5-1 CASSLELETDTQYF TGCGCCAGCAGCTTGGAATTGGAGACAGATACGCAGTATTTT
TRBD2 - TRBJ2-3 19 TRBV19 CASSDGGRAPLASTDTQYF TGTGCCAGTAGTGATGGCGGGAGGGCCCCTCTCGCGAGCACAGATACGCAGTATTTT
TRBD2 - TRBJ2-7 15 TRBV2 CASKVGLAANYEQYF TGTGCCAGCAAGGTCGGACTAGCGGCGAACTACGAGCAGTACTTC